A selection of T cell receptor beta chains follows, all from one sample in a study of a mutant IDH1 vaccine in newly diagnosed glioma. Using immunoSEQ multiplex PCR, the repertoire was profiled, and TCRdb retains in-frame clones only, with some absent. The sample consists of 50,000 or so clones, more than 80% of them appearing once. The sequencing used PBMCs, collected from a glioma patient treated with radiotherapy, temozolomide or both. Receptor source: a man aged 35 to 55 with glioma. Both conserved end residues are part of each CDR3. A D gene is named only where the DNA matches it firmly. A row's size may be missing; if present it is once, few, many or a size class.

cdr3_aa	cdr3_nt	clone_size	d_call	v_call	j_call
CSARSSITQYF	TGCAGTGCTAGGAGCTCGATTACGCAGTATTTT	-	-	TRBV20-1	TRBJ2-3
CASSTGTSPYEQYF	TGTGCCAGCAGCACCGGGACTAGTCCCTACGAGCAGTACTTC	-	TRBD2	TRBV5-4	TRBJ2-7
CASMGVGQPQHF	TGTGCCAGCATGGGGGTTGGTCAGCCCCAGCATTTT	-	-	TRBV6-5	TRBJ1-5
CASSQDWAAGGTDTQYF	TGTGCCAGCAGCCAAGATTGGGCGGCGGGAGGCACAGATACGCAGTATTTT	-	TRBD2	TRBV4-2	TRBJ2-3
CASTAPNTEAFF	TGTGCCAGCACCGCACCGAACACTGAAGCTTTCTTT	-	-	TRBV6-6	TRBJ1-1
CASTQREGRVSPQHF	TGTGCCAGCACTCAACGTGAAGGGAGGGTTTCGCCCCAGCATTTT	-	-	TRBV2	TRBJ1-5
CASSYGRTGRNIQYF	TGTGCCAGCAGTTACGGGCGCACCGGGCGGAACATTCAGTACTTC	-	-	TRBV6-5	TRBJ2-4
CASSPRDEQFF	TGTGCCAGCTCACCACGGGATGAGCAGTTCTTC	-	-	TRBV18	TRBJ2-1
CASRPLAGVYNEQFF	TGTGCCAGCAGGCCCCTAGCGGGAGTATACAATGAGCAGTTCTTC	-	TRBD2	TRBV6-4	TRBJ2-1
CASRRTTGGQYF	TGTGCCAGCAGAAGGACCACAGGGGGGCAGTACTTC	-	TRBD1	TRBV2	TRBJ2-7
CATSRDPGTSGNEQFF	TGTGCCACCAGCAGAGACCCTGGGACTAGCGGTAATGAGCAGTTCTTC	-	TRBD2	TRBV15	TRBJ2-1
CATSRDRGSNYGYTF	TGTGCCACCAGCAGAGACAGGGGGAGCAACTATGGCTACACCTTC	-	TRBD1	TRBV15	TRBJ1-2
CASSPLWASSYEQYF	TGCGCCAGCAGCCCGCTATGGGCCTCTTCCTACGAGCAGTACTTC	-	-	TRBV4-1	TRBJ2-7
CASSLLAGAQYNEQFF	TGCGCCAGCAGCTTGCTTGCGGGAGCTCAGTACAATGAGCAGTTCTTC	-	TRBD2	TRBV5-1	TRBJ2-1
CARPGPSSGANVLTF	TGTGCCAGGCCGGGACCGAGCTCTGGGGCCAACGTCCTGACTTTC	-	-	TRBV21-1	TRBJ2-6
CASSVLTGTSVDEQYF	TGTGCCAGTAGTGTGTTGACCGGGACTAGCGTTGACGAGCAGTACTTC	-	TRBD2	TRBV19	TRBJ2-7
CASSYSTGPGTDTQYF	TGTGCCAGCAGCTACTCGACAGGCCCAGGCACAGATACGCAGTATTTT	-	-	TRBV16	TRBJ2-3
CASSATVYQETQYF	TGTGCCAGCAGCGCGACAGTGTACCAAGAGACCCAGTACTTC	-	-	TRBV9	TRBJ2-5
CASSLQGGAEAFF	TGTGCTAGCAGCCTACAGGGAGGCGCTGAAGCTTTCTTT	-	-	TRBV7-7	TRBJ1-1
CASGVTDTQYF	TGTGCCAGCGGAGTCACAGATACGCAGTATTTT	-	-	TRBV11-2	TRBJ2-3
CASSLWSPTGGRTEAFF	TGTGCCAGCAGTTTATGGTCCCCGACAGGGGGCAGAACTGAAGCTTTCTTT	-	TRBD1	TRBV28	TRBJ1-1
CASSFLMGGTEAFF	TGTGCCAGCAGCTTCCTCATGGGAGGCACTGAAGCTTTCTTT	-	-	TRBV5-4	TRBJ1-1
CASSIQGIGNTIYF	TGTGCCAGCAGCATTCAAGGAATTGGAAACACCATATATTTT	-	-	TRBV7-9	TRBJ1-3
CATRDRVDGYTF	TGTGCCACCCGGGACAGGGTGGATGGCTACACCTTC	once	TRBD1	TRBV19	TRBJ1-2
CASSRRTSDIQYF	TGTGCCAGCTCACGACGGACCTCAGACATTCAGTACTTC	-	-	TRBV18	TRBJ2-4
CASSITTGRANYGYTF	TGCGCCAGCAGCATCACTACAGGGAGAGCTAACTATGGCTACACCTTC	-	-	TRBV5-1	TRBJ1-2
CASSPAGTGFEKLFF	TGCGCCAGCAGCCCTGCCGGGACAGGGTTCGAAAAACTGTTTTTT	-	TRBD1	TRBV4-3	TRBJ1-4
CASSEVGGANSKNIQYF	TGTGCCAGCAGTGAAGTGGGAGGGGCAAATAGCAAAAACATTCAGTACTTC	-	TRBD2	TRBV6-1	TRBJ2-4
CASSLFSGAEGGYTF	TGTGCCAGCAGCTTGTTCTCAGGGGCGGAGGGAGGCTACACCTTC	-	-	TRBV5-4	TRBJ1-2
CASSQDLELGNEQFF	TGCGCCAGCAGCCAAGATCTAGAGTTGGGCAATGAGCAGTTCTTC	-	-	TRBV4-3	TRBJ2-1
CSAGQGWANTGELFF	TGCAGCGCCGGACAGGGCTGGGCGAACACCGGGGAGCTGTTTTTT	-	TRBD1	TRBV29-1	TRBJ2-2
CASRGTGTYNEQFF	TGTGCCAGCAGGGGGACAGGGACCTACAATGAGCAGTTCTTC	-	TRBD1	TRBV27	TRBJ2-1
CASSSLKGVTNEKLFF	TGTGCCAGCAGTTCCCTCAAAGGGGTTACTAATGAAAAACTGTTTTTT	-	-	TRBV28	TRBJ1-4
CASSNQGLGVYEQYF	TGTGCCAGTAGTAACCAGGGCTTGGGAGTCTACGAGCAGTACTTC	-	-	TRBV19	TRBJ2-7
CASSAWKGNYGYTF	TGTGCCAGCAGTGCCTGGAAAGGAAACTATGGCTACACCTTC	-	-	TRBV27	TRBJ1-2
CASSQKDNGELFF	TGCGCCAGCAGCCAAAAGGACAACGGGGAGCTGTTTTTT	-	-	TRBV5-1	TRBJ2-2
CASSLVVNRGQETQYF	TGTGCCAGCAGCTTAGTAGTGAACAGGGGCCAAGAGACCCAGTACTTC	-	TRBD1	TRBV7-2	TRBJ2-5
CASSLGLGEAGNEQYF	TGTGCCAGCAGCTTAGGTCTGGGGGAGGCCGGGAACGAGCAGTACTTC	-	-	TRBV7-6	TRBJ2-7
CSVGNSASPYEQYF	TGCAGCGTTGGAAACAGTGCTAGCCCCTACGAGCAGTACTTC	-	-	TRBV29-1	TRBJ2-7
CASSLAGQDKF	TGTGCCAGCAGCTTAGCAGGACAGGACAAATTT	-	TRBD1	TRBV7-8	TRBJ1-4
CASSLRVDKNIQYF	TGTGCCAGCAGCCTACGGGTCGACAAAAACATTCAGTACTTC	-	-	TRBV16	TRBJ2-4
CSIKQGVTEAFF	TGCAGCATCAAACAGGGGGTGACTGAAGCTTTCTTT	-	TRBD1	TRBV29-1	TRBJ1-1
CASGVATNEKLFF	TGTGCCAGTGGAGTTGCAACTAATGAAAAACTGTTTTTT	-	-	TRBV19	TRBJ1-4
CASSASGSNYNEQFF	TGTGCCAGCAGTGCAAGCGGGAGTAACTACAATGAGCAGTTCTTC	-	TRBD2	TRBV6-1	TRBJ2-1
CTRRPRYQPQHF	TGCACCAGGAGGCCCCGATATCAGCCCCAGCATTTT	once	-	TRBV1	TRBJ1-5
CASSLAEGAHEQYF	TGCGCCAGCAGCTTGGCGGAGGGGGCCCACGAGCAGTACTTC	-	-	TRBV5-1	TRBJ2-7
CASSISGMGEQFF	TGTGCCAGTAGTATATCCGGGATGGGTGAGCAGTTCTTC	once	-	TRBV19	TRBJ2-1
CASRDRPFGNQPQHF	TGTGCCAGCAGAGACCGGCCCTTTGGCAATCAGCCCCAGCATTTT	-	-	TRBV28	TRBJ1-5
CASSQASHEQFF	TGCGCCAGCAGCCAAGCAAGCCATGAGCAGTTCTTC	-	-	TRBV4-1	TRBJ2-1
CASSFQDNYGYTF	TGTGCCAGCAGTTTCCAGGACAACTATGGCTACACCTTC	-	-	TRBV27	TRBJ1-2
CASWRTGENTEAFF	TGTGCCAGCTGGCGGACAGGGGAAAACACTGAAGCTTTCTTT	-	TRBD1	TRBV27	TRBJ1-1
CASSLERTYGYTF	TGTGCCAGCAGCTTGGAACGGACATATGGCTACACCTTC	few	-	TRBV5-6	TRBJ1-2
CASSLSSGSFNEQFF	TGCGCCAGCAGCCTGTCTAGCGGGAGCTTCAATGAGCAGTTCTTC	-	TRBD2	TRBV5-1	TRBJ2-1
CASSLSGQGYEQYF	TGTGCCAGCAGCCTGAGCGGACAGGGTTACGAGCAGTACTTC	-	TRBD1	TRBV6-5	TRBJ2-7
CSVEESPLAKNIQYF	TGCAGCGTTGAGGAATCGCCTCTAGCCAAAAACATTCAGTACTTC	-	-	TRBV29-1	TRBJ2-4